Listed below are T cell receptor beta chains from one sample, sequenced in a study of T-cell reconstitution after alpha-beta-depleted transplantation in children. TCRdb ran MiXCR on the PCR reads and lists one entry per CDR3 protein. The sample has hundreds of thousands of distinct CDR3 sequences; 10% to 13% are singletons. The source material was PBMCs, sampled before TCRalphabeta/CD19-depleted stem cell transplant. All receptors derive from a child aged 2-15 years with inherited bone marrow failure, due to receive a stem cell transplant. CDR3s include the opening cysteine and the closing phenylalanine or tryptophan. D genes are given only for firm matches. Part of the rows lack a size; the others show once, few, many or a class for expanded clones.

.	TRBV11-2	.	TRBJ1-4	TGTGCCAGCAGCTTAATCCAGGGGAATGAAAAACTGTTTTTT	CASSLIQGNEKLFF
many	TRBV7-2	.	TRBJ2-7	TGTGCCAGCAGCTTAGTGGGTTCAGGGATAGGGGCCTACGAGCAGTACTTC	CASSLVGSGIGAYEQYF
many	TRBV4-1	TRBD1	TRBJ1-6	TGCGCCAGCAGCCAACCTGACAGGGACCATTCACCCCTCCACTTT	CASSQPDRDHSPLHF
many	TRBV21-1	.	TRBJ2-3	TGTGCCAGCTTGCAGGGAGCAGATACGCAGTATTTT	CASLQGADTQYF
many	TRBV5-1	.	TRBJ1-2	TGCGCCAGCAGCCAGGGGAACTCTAACTATGGCTACACCTTC	CASSQGNSNYGYTF
many	TRBV27	TRBD1	TRBJ2-7	TGCGCCAGCAGTTGGACAGGCGCCTACGAGCAGTACTTC	CASSWTGAYEQYF
many	TRBV6-5	.	TRBJ1-1	TGTGCCAGCAGTTCAGAAACGAGGACTGAAGCTTTCTTT	CASSSETRTEAFF
many	TRBV27	TRBD2	TRBJ2-1	TGTGCCAGCAGTTTAAAGGGGGGACTAGCGGGACCCAATGAGCAGTTCTTC	CASSLKGGLAGPNEQFF
many	TRBV20-1	TRBD2	TRBJ2-1	TGCAGTGCTAGCAGTGGGACTAGCCTTGAACGGCAGTTCTTC	CSASSGTSLERQFF
.	TRBV30	.	TRBJ1-2	TGTGCCTGGACACCTTCAGGCTATGGCTACACCTTC	CAWTPSGYGYTF
many	TRBV4-3	TRBD1	TRBJ1-1	TGCGCCAGCAGCAAAGACAGGGTTGCGAACACTGAAGCTTTCTTT	CASSKDRVANTEAFF
.	TRBV4-1	TRBD2	TRBJ2-7	TGCGCCAGCAGCCAAGGGCTAGCGGGAGCCGCCTACGAGCAGTACTTC	CASSQGLAGAAYEQYF
once	TRBV12-3/TRBV12-4	.	TRBJ2-1	TGTGCCAGCAGTTTTCAGGGAGGCATTGTGCGGCCCTACAATGAGCAGTTCTTC	CASSFQGGIVRPYNEQFF
.	TRBV7-9	TRBD2	TRBJ2-1	TGTGCCAGCAGCTTAGTACCGGGAGGGGTCTACAATGAGCAGTTCTTC	CASSLVPGGVYNEQFF
many	TRBV27	.	TRBJ2-7	TGTGCCAGCAGTACTCAGGGGGGGCCCTCGGTGGAGCAGTACTTC	CASSTQGGPSVEQYF
few	TRBV7-2	TRBD2	TRBJ2-1	TGTGCCAGCAGCTTCCCGACTAGCGGGACAGACAATGAGCAGTTCTTC	CASSFPTSGTDNEQFF